These T cell receptor beta chains were read from a single sample in a study of control samples from healthy donors and cancer patients. Data came from immunoSEQ multiplex PCR; TCRdb stores just in-frame clones and leaves some out. Seen here are fewer than 200,000 clones, over 95% observed once, and the top ten hold approximately 0.93%. Sequencing used blood. The receptors stem from a woman in her 30s in good health. CDR3s include the opening cysteine and the closing phenylalanine or tryptophan. A D gene is named only where the DNA matches it firmly. Rows give clone size only sometimes, using once, few, many, or a class for an expanded clone.

j_gene	d_gene	v_gene	abundance	CDR3aa	CDR3nt
TRBJ1-2	-	TRBV6-5	-	CASKVARNYGYTF	TGTGCCAGCAAAGTGGCCAGAAACTATGGCTACACCTTC
TRBJ1-3	TRBD1	TRBV7-9	-	CASSPHAGQTGSSGNTIYF	TGTGCCAGCAGCCCCCATGCGGGCCAGACAGGGAGCTCTGGAAACACCATATATTTT
TRBJ2-1	TRBD2	TRBV4-2	-	CASSHLTSGAHNEQFF	TGTGCCAGCAGCCACCTGACTAGCGGGGCCCACAATGAGCAGTTCTTC
TRBJ2-1	TRBD1	TRBV6-5	-	CASSSQGDEQFF	TGTGCCAGCAGTTCACAGGGGGATGAGCAGTTCTTC
TRBJ2-1	-	TRBV9	-	CASSAQTGWNEQFF	TGTGCCAGCAGCGCCCAGACGGGGTGGAATGAGCAGTTCTTC
TRBJ2-3	TRBD1	TRBV7-9	-	CASSASDRTSTDTQYF	TGTGCCAGCAGCGCCTCGGACAGGACCAGCACAGATACGCAGTATTTT
TRBJ2-3	TRBD1	TRBV5-1	-	CASSTGQFGTDTQYF	TGCGCCAGCAGCACGGGACAGTTCGGCACAGATACGCAGTATTTT
TRBJ2-5	-	TRBV7-9	once	CASSLYGGPGETQYF	TGTGCCAGCAGCTTATATGGGGGGCCGGGAGAGACCCAGTACTTC
TRBJ2-1	TRBD2	TRBV18	-	CASSPPGLAGGLGEQFF	TGTGCCAGCTCACCACCGGGACTAGCGGGAGGGCTAGGTGAGCAGTTCTTC
TRBJ1-4	-	TRBV6-4	few	CASSLGGGSEKLFF	TGTGCCAGCAGTCTGGGGGGCGGTAGTGAAAAACTGTTTTTT
TRBJ1-2	-	TRBV6-1	-	CASSEGPWGAGYGYTF	TGTGCCAGCAGTGAAGGACCGTGGGGGGCTGGCTATGGCTACACCTTC
TRBJ2-2	-	TRBV11-2	-	CASKRSSNTGELFF	TGTGCCAGCAAGCGGAGCTCGAACACCGGGGAGCTGTTTTTT
TRBJ2-3	-	TRBV29-1	-	CSVVGGQGLTDTQYF	TGCAGCGTTGTGGGGGGGCAAGGGCTCACAGATACGCAGTATTTT
TRBJ2-1	-	TRBV7-9	-	CASSSPGTHRDEQFF	TGTGCCAGCAGCTCTCCGGGGACCCATCGCGATGAGCAGTTCTTC
TRBJ2-5	-	TRBV12-3/TRBV12-4	-	CASSLVLGETQYF	TGTGCCAGCAGTTTAGTCCTAGGAGAGACCCAGTACTTC
TRBJ1-3	-	TRBV4-2	-	CASSQGGSSGNTIYF	TGTGCCAGCAGCCAAGGGGGTAGCTCTGGAAACACCATATATTTT
TRBJ2-1	-	TRBV3-1/TRBV3-2	-	CASSLSGRSYNEQFF	TGTGCCAGCAGCCTGAGCGGACGCTCCTACAATGAGCAGTTCTTC
TRBJ1-1	TRBD1	TRBV18	-	CASSPPRTGRNTEAFF	TGTGCCAGCTCACCACCCCGGACAGGGCGTAACACTGAAGCTTTCTTT
TRBJ1-2	-	TRBV29-1	-	CSVESGDKGYTF	TGCAGCGTTGAATCAGGGGATAAGGGCTACACCTTC
TRBJ1-3	-	TRBV9	-	CASSGIGASGNTIYF	TGTGCCAGCAGCGGAATAGGGGCCTCTGGAAACACCATATATTTT
TRBJ2-7	-	TRBV27	-	CASSLMGVYEQYF	TGTGCCAGCAGTTTGATGGGGGTCTACGAGCAGTACTTC
TRBJ2-1	TRBD2	TRBV4-1	-	CASSQVIAGGMAFF	TGCGCCAGCAGCCAAGTCATAGCGGGAGGGATGGCGTTCTTC
TRBJ1-5	-	TRBV10-3	-	CAISESAGDGSQPQHF	TGTGCCATCAGTGAGTCGGCAGGGGACGGGAGTCAGCCCCAGCATTTT
TRBJ2-7	-	TRBV5-1	once	CASSLPRVDSYEQYF	TGCGCCAGCAGCTTGCCCCGTGTGGACTCCTACGAGCAGTACTTC
TRBJ2-4	-	TRBV5-1	-	CASSLGGRDIQYF	TGCGCCAGCAGCTTGGGAGGGCGGGACATTCAGTACTTC
TRBJ2-3	-	TRBV6-2/TRBV6-3	-	CASSPGANTDTQYF	TGTGCCAGCAGCCCAGGGGCCAACACAGATACGCAGTATTTT
TRBJ2-1	TRBD2	TRBV10-2	-	CASSPATSGYYNEQFF	TGCGCCAGCAGCCCTGCGACTAGCGGATACTACAATGAGCAGTTCTTC
TRBJ2-1	-	TRBV13	-	CASSVPLARNEQFF	TGTGCCAGCAGCGTTCCACTCGCCAGAAATGAGCAGTTCTTC
TRBJ2-2	TRBD1	TRBV11-3	once	CASSQRQGNTGELFF	TGTGCCAGCAGCCAAAGACAGGGCAACACCGGGGAGCTGTTTTTT
TRBJ2-2	-	TRBV2	-	CASSLGPSGGELFF	TGTGCCAGCAGTCTCGGACCCTCAGGGGGGGAGCTGTTTTTT